These T cell receptor beta chains were read from a single sample in a study of blood T cell repertoires in COVID-19. Produced via immunoSEQ multiplex PCR; TCRdb's table is partial and in-frame only. Of 150,000 to 200,000 clones in the sample, approximately 86% were seen once. Sequencing was carried out using PBMCs or T cells enriched from blood (not recorded which). Source of these receptors: a woman aged 60-70 years with acute COVID-19. Each CDR3 is given with its conserved first and last residue. D genes are given only for firm matches. Size values are once, few and many counts, or a class for expanded clones, and some rows have none.

j_gene | v_gene | d_gene | abundance | len | CDR3nt | CDR3aa
TRBJ1-6 | TRBV9 | - | - | 13 | TGTGCCAGCAGCGCAGGGGATGGTTCACCCCTCCACTTT | CASSAGDGSPLHF
TRBJ1-5 | TRBV27 | - | - | 16 | TGTGCCAGCAGTTTCTTCAGTGGGGCCGGCAATCAGCCCCAGCATTTT | CASSFFSGAGNQPQHF
TRBJ2-5 | TRBV19 | TRBD2 | - | 17 | TGTGCCAGCGCCCACCGGGCTAGCGGGGGGGCCAGGGAGACCCAGTACTTC | CASAHRASGGARETQYF
TRBJ1-1 | TRBV5-6 | - | - | 15 | TGTGCCAGCAGCTCCTCCCAGGACTGGAACACTGAAGCTTTCTTT | CASSSSQDWNTEAFF
TRBJ1-5 | TRBV6-5 | TRBD1 | - | 15 | TGTGCCAGCAGTTACGGTGGGACAGACCATCAGCCCCAGCATTTT | CASSYGGTDHQPQHF
TRBJ2-7 | TRBV5-4 | TRBD2 | - | 16 | TGTGCCAGCAGCTCGACCCCTCGGCGGGGGGTCTACGAGCAGTACTTC | CASSSTPRRGVYEQYF
TRBJ2-1 | TRBV14 | - | - | 15 | TGTGCCAGCAGCCGCCGACAGGGAGGCTGGATTGAGCAGTTCTTC | CASSRRQGGWIEQFF
TRBJ2-7 | TRBV11-2 | - | - | 12 | TGTGCCAGCAGCTTAGGTAACTACGAGCAGTACTTC | CASSLGNYEQYF
TRBJ1-2 | TRBV28 | TRBD1 | - | 14 | TGTGCCAGCAGTTTATCGGACAGGGGCTATGGCTACACCTTC | CASSLSDRGYGYTF
TRBJ2-2 | TRBV24-1 | TRBD1 | - | 17 | TGTGCCACCAGTGACCGAACCCGACAGGGTAACACCGGGGAGCTGTTTTTT | CATSDRTRQGNTGELFF
TRBJ1-5 | TRBV6-1 | - | - | 13 | TGTGTCAGCAGTGAAAGGGGGAATCAGCCCCAGCATTTT | CVSSERGNQPQHF
TRBJ2-7 | TRBV7-9 | TRBD2 | once | 12 | TGTGCCAGCAGGACTAGCGGCTACGAGCAGTACTTC | CASRTSGYEQYF
TRBJ1-2 | TRBV19 | TRBD1 | few | 14 | TGTGCCACCACCGGACAGGGATGGTCCTATGGCTACACCTTC | CATTGQGWSYGYTF
TRBJ2-1 | TRBV10-3 | TRBD2 | - | 14 | TGTGCCACCCGGCGGGTAGCGGGAATCCATGAGCAGTTCTTC | CATRRVAGIHEQFF
TRBJ2-5 | TRBV19 | TRBD2 | few | 15 | TGTGCCAGTCGGAGCGGGGGGCTGATGCAAGAGACCCAGTACTTC | CASRSGGLMQETQYF
TRBJ2-1 | TRBV5-5 | TRBD1 | - | 17 | TGTGCCAGCAGCTCGATCCCGGGACAGGGAACCTACAATGAGCAGTTCTTC | CASSSIPGQGTYNEQFF
TRBJ1-1 | TRBV4-2 | - | - | 13 | TGTGCCAGCACCGACGACAGGAGCACTGAAGCTTTCTTT | CASTDDRSTEAFF
TRBJ1-2 | TRBV6-2/TRBV6-3 | TRBD1 | - | 14 | TGTGCCAGCAGTTCGGGACAGGGGGGATATGGCTACACCTTC | CASSSGQGGYGYTF
TRBJ2-1 | TRBV28 | TRBD2 | - | 14 | TGTGCCAGCAGCCCTAGCGGGGGAGCCAATGAGCAGTTCTTC | CASSPSGGANEQFF
TRBJ2-1 | TRBV18 | TRBD2 | - | 17 | TGTGCCAGCTCACAAAGACTAGCGGGAGAGGGATACAATGAGCAGTTCTTC | CASSQRLAGEGYNEQFF
TRBJ1-5 | TRBV30 | TRBD1 | - | 17 | TGTGCCTGGAGTCGGGGGACAGGAGGCCCTAGCAATCAGCCCCAGCATTTT | CAWSRGTGGPSNQPQHF
TRBJ1-1 | TRBV5-5 | TRBD1 | - | 18 | TGTGCCAGCACCGATAATAGACAGGGGAACCACATGAACACTGAAGCTTTCTTT | CASTDNRQGNHMNTEAFF
TRBJ2-3 | TRBV7-2 | - | - | 16 | TGTGCCAGCAGCTTAGGGGCGGGCAGCGTATTGGATACGCAGTATTTT | CASSLGAGSVLDTQYF
TRBJ1-4 | TRBV11-2 | TRBD1 | once | 14 | TGTGCCAGCAGCTTACAGGGGGCGAGTGAAAAACTGTTTTTT | CASSLQGASEKLFF
TRBJ1-5 | TRBV2 | - | - | 14 | TGTGCCAGCAGTGACCAACTTAGCAATCAGCCCCAGCATTTT | CASSDQLSNQPQHF
TRBJ1-2 | TRBV5-1 | TRBD1 | - | 14 | TGCGCCAGCAGCCGGGAGGGACAGGGGTATGGCTACACCTTC | CASSREGQGYGYTF
TRBJ1-1 | TRBV19 | TRBD1 | few | 15 | TGTGCCAGTAGCAATCGCGGGACAGCCAACACTGAAGCTTTCTTT | CASSNRGTANTEAFF
TRBJ1-4 | TRBV2 | - | - | 12 | TGTGCCAGCAGCTTACGGGCCGAGGGACTGTTTTTT | CASSLRAEGLFF
TRBJ2-7 | TRBV4-1 | TRBD2 | - | 16 | TGCGCCAGCAGCCAACCTTGGACTAGCGCAACCTACGAGCAGTACTTC | CASSQPWTSATYEQYF
TRBJ2-2 | TRBV24-1 | - | - | 15 | TGTGCCACCAGTGTCGGGCGGGCGAACACCGGGGAGCTGTTTTTT | CATSVGRANTGELFF
TRBJ1-2 | TRBV7-8 | TRBD1 | - | 16 | TGTGCCAGCAGCTTAGTAGGGGACAGTTGGGGCTATGGCTACACCTTC | CASSLVGDSWGYGYTF
TRBJ2-7 | TRBV6-2/TRBV6-3 | TRBD1 | - | 16 | TGTGCCAGCAGTTACCCCTACAGGGGGCTCACCTACGAGCAGTACTTC | CASSYPYRGLTYEQYF
TRBJ2-1 | TRBV2 | - | - | 16 | TGTGCCAGCAGTACCAAACTCAAGTGGTCCTACAATGAGCAGTTCTTC | CASSTKLKWSYNEQFF
TRBJ2-3 | TRBV30 | TRBD2 | - | 13 | TGTGCCTGGAGTGCAGCGGGAGCAGATACGCAGTATTTT | CAWSAAGADTQYF
TRBJ1-6 | TRBV24-1 | - | - | 14 | TGTGCCACCAGTGATACAGGGTATAATTCACCCCTCCACTTT | CATSDTGYNSPLHF
TRBJ1-5 | TRBV27 | TRBD1 | - | 15 | TGTGCCAGGGGACAGGTAAGTTCATGGCATCAGCCCCAGCATTTT | CARGQVSSWHQPQHF
TRBJ1-1 | TRBV5-1 | TRBD1 | few | 16 | TGCGCCAGCAGCTTGGCTGGGGACAGCCCTAGCACTGAAGCTTTCTTT | CASSLAGDSPSTEAFF
TRBJ1-3 | TRBV18 | - | - | 14 | TGTGCCAGCTCACAATTCAGCTCTGGAAACACCATATATTTT | CASSQFSSGNTIYF
TRBJ2-3 | TRBV9 | TRBD2 | - | 16 | TGTGCCAGCAGCCCCCGTCTAGCGGGGTCCTCAGATACGCAGTATTTT | CASSPRLAGSSDTQYF
TRBJ2-3 | TRBV4-3 | - | - | 15 | TGCGCCAGCAGCCAAGACGCGGGTGGGTCAGATACGCAGTATTTT | CASSQDAGGSDTQYF
TRBJ2-2 | TRBV5-4 | TRBD2 | - | 15 | TGTGCCAGCAGTCCTAGCGGGAGCGGGGCCGGGGAGCTGTTTTTT | CASSPSGSGAGELFF
TRBJ1-1 | TRBV7-2 | - | - | 15 | TGTGCCAGTCGGTCAGGGATGGGGCTTTTCACTGAAGCTTTCTTT | CASRSGMGLFTEAFF
TRBJ2-1 | TRBV24-1 | - | - | 12 | TGTGCCACCAGTGTGGCTAGCACTGAGCAGTTCTTC | CATSVASTEQFF
TRBJ2-1 | TRBV9 | - | many | 14 | TGTGCCAGCAGCCCTCGACTAGGGCGGGATGAGCAGTTCTTC | CASSPRLGRDEQFF